This TCR beta chain was identified during a study of blood T cells in healthy people across ages. General study findings and limits: The fall in TCR beta diversity per million T cells was roughly linear with age.

Isolating PBMCs gave at least 6.5 million of these cells per sample. Using a J-beta primer mix together with a sample-barcoded 5' primer, a second PCR was run for roughly 6 to 11 cycles. TCRdb called the 5' RACE reads again in MiXCR, with one record for every CDR3 protein. This sample has 650,000 to 1,000,000 distinct CDR3 sequences, with approximately 35% found just once. As concerns this clonotype: Its antigen is not identified.

This sequence was found in a man between 18 and 29 years old in good health. Source material: blood.

In nucleotides, the CDR3 is TGTGCCTGGAGTGTAAGGGCCGGCGACGAGCAGTACTTC. This sequence encodes CAWSVRAGDEQYF. This sequence joins TRBV30 and TRBJ2-7; D not resolved. V lost 0 bases to trimming and J lost 5 bases, with 11 bases between them. Germline V gives CDR1 GTSNPN, CDR2 SVGIG (reference sequence). This CDR3 contains 13 residues. The full variable domain, with the rest looked up from reference TRBV30 and TRBJ2-7, is SQTIHQWPATLVQPVGSPLSLECTVEGTSNPNLYWYRQAAGRGLQLLFYSVGIGQISSEVPQNLSASRPQDRQFILSSKKLLLSDSGFYLCAWSVRAGDEQYFGPGTRLTVT.